This entry is about one TCR beta chain. Its antigen has not been determined. Base qualities are not recorded, but no much larger clone differs from it by a single base. At one collaborating source in Seattle, patients were enrolled during active infection and were followed longitudinally through the course of disease. Whole blood was collected in K2EDTA tubes by collaborating institutions according to the institutions' own protocols. For TCRbeta analysis, collaborator samples were shipped as frozen whole blood, as isolated PBMCs, or as DNA extracted from either sample type. This specimen comes from a study of blood T cell repertoires in COVID-19 (dated by TCRdb to 2020 to 2021). Context from the whole study: Collaborator samples came from the United States, Italy and Spain and covered acute and convalescent phases of COVID-19. The prospective study material was composed of cDNA or gDNA derived from T cells, B-cell-depleted T cells, or PBMCs. The dataset comprised deeply sampled blood TCRbeta repertoires from subjects exposed to, actively infected with, or recovered from COVID-19. A freely available public database, intended as a resource for researchers studying the immune response to SARS-CoV-2, is where the repertoires were released. The samples were drawn from the first 160 participants of the ongoing ImmuneRACE study and from 1,254 subjects provided by 6 global collaborators. The sample metadata nearly always contained a de-identified subject ID, COVID-19 status, age in years and sex. Where available, HLA class I and class II types were obtained from metadata supplied by the sample provider rather than from assay-based typing.

TCRbeta CDR3 regions were amplified from genomic DNA using the immunoSEQ Assay, a bias-controlled multiplex PCR. From the authors' description of their analysis: Within the assay, amplification of reference gene primers was used to estimate how many nucleated cells each sample contained. To quantify the absolute abundance of each unique TCRbeta CDR3 rearrangement, sequence reads were collapsed and filtered. For each sample, productive Simpson clonality was calculated as the square root of Simpson's diversity index over productive rearrangements. TCRdb retrieved this table from immuneACCESS and kept in-frame rearrangements only. Not all clones are present; in checked studies, unresolved V genes account for under half, and no reason is known for the remainder. That table supplies the V and J calls and clone size; D and trimming were determined from the DNA. This sample gives 200,000 to 250,000 clones in total; more than 75% of them show up just once. Together, the top ten hold roughly 8% of the sample.

Here is what the overall study found, with its caveats: The quantity of clinical and demographic metadata differed by source and by participant and was supplied without curation.

Relative to germline, V is missing 8 bases and J is missing 8 bases, with 6 bases of the junction outside any gene match. From the germline V gene (reference sequence), CDR1 is LNHDA and CDR2 is SQIVND. The CDR3, cysteine through phenylalanine, is 12 amino acids long. Of the read, only the CDR3 DNA is kept; its 36 bases are in frame from base 1. The sequence links TRBV19 to TRBJ2-4; 7 of the junction bases match TRBD1. Sequencing was carried out using peripheral blood. This TCR was recovered from an elderly woman with COVID-19, enrolled during active disease. The CDR3 sequence is CASSDREDIQYF. The nucleotide sequence reads TGTGCCAGTTCTGACAGGGAAGACATTCAGTACTTC.